The entry below describes one TCR beta chain. Antigen: not known. CDR3 size: 14 residues. Germline lookup yields CDR1 SGHTS and CDR2 YDEGEE. The ends lost 4 bases at V and 5 bases at J; junction bases unmatched: 3. This sample is drawn from a study of T cell responses to AZD1222 COVID-19 vaccine. In the study overall: Second-dose intervals of approximately 4 or approximately 12 weeks were pooled. Study-wide findings and caveats: Donors were largely white British and mainly female; clonal diversity was possibly underestimated. Regions left unmutated in variants are reportedly the target of nearly half of spike-specific TCRs.

Here immunoSEQ multiplex PCR was the method, and the copy in TCRdb shows in-frame clones only, minus some. The data hold around 60,000 clones, with 80% to 90% observed a single time. This sample comprised peripheral blood, obtained on day 0 of AZD1222 vaccination. The sequence derives from an adult in good health. The chain recombines TRBV5-8 with TRBJ2-5; 12 bases are shared with TRBD2. The CDR3 sequence is CASSPTSGGETQYF. CDR3 nucleotide sequence: TGTGCCAGCAGCCCAACTAGCGGGGGGGAGACCCAGTACTTC.